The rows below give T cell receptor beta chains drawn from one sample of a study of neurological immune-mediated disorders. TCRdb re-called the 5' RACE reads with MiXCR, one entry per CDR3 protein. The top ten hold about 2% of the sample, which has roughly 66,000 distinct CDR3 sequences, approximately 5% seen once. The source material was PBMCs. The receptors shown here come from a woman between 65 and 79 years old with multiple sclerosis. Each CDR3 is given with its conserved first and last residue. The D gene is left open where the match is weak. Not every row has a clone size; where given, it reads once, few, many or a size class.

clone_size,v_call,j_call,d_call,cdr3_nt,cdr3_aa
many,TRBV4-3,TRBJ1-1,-,TGCGCCAGCAGCCCAAGCGCAACGGGGATGGAAGCTTTCTTT,CASSPSATGMEAFF
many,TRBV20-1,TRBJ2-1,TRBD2,TGCAGTGCTGGAAACTTTCTAGCGGGAGGAAGTAATGAGCAGTTCTTC,CSAGNFLAGGSNEQFF
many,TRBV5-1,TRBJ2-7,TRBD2,TGCGCCAGCAGCGAGCTAGCGGGAGGATACGAGCAGTACTTC,CASSELAGGYEQYF
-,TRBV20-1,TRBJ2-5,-,TGCAGTGCCCTGAGGGGGGAGACCCAGTACTTC,CSALRGETQYF
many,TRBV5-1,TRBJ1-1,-,TGCGCCAGCAGCTTGGGGGACGTGGGTACTGAAGCTTTCTTT,CASSLGDVGTEAFF
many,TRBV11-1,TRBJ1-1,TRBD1,TGTGCCAGCAGCTTATCCGGGACAGTTCTCGAAGCTTTCTTT,CASSLSGTVLEAFF
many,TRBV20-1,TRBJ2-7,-,TGCAGTGCTGGGACATCCCGCGAGCAGTACTTC,CSAGTSREQYF
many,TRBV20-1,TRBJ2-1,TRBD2,TGCAGTGCATATACTAGCGGGAGATTGAATGAGCAGTTCTTC,CSAYTSGRLNEQFF
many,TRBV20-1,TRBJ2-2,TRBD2,TGCAGTGCTAGAGATCAAGCTAGCGGGACTTACCCCGGGGAGCTGTTTTTT,CSARDQASGTYPGELFF
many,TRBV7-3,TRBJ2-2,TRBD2,TGTGCCAGCAGCCTAATCCCGGGGGGAGGGACCGGGGAGCTGTTTTTT,CASSLIPGGGTGELFF
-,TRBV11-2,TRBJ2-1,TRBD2,TGTGCCAGCAGCCCTCTCGAACTAGCGGTCTACAATGAGCAGTTCTTC,CASSPLELAVYNEQFF
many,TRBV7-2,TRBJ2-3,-,TGTGCCAGCAGCTTAGTGGGGCTAGCGACGCAACGCACAGATACGCAGTATTTT,CASSLVGLATQRTDTQYF
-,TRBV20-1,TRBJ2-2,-,TGCAGTGCTAGACCGGGAACGAACACCGGGGAGCTGTTTTTT,CSARPGTNTGELFF
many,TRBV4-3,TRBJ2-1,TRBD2,TGCGCCAGCAGCCAAGAGGTCGGGAGGGCCGGTGAGCAGTTCTTC,CASSQEVGRAGEQFF
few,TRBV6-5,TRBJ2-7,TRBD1,TGTGCCAGCAGTTATCGTACCAGGGGGCATTCCTACGAGCAGTACTTC,CASSYRTRGHSYEQYF
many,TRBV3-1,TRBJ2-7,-,TGTGCCAGCAGCCAAGACGGGTACGAGCAGTACTTC,CASSQDGYEQYF
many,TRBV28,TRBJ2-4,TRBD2,TGTGCCAGCAGTTTATCTGTCCTAGCGGGAGTCGGGCAGGTTCAGTACTTC,CASSLSVLAGVGQVQYF
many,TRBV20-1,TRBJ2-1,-,TGCAGTGCTGGATCGGAGTTTAATGAGCAGTTCTTC,CSAGSEFNEQFF
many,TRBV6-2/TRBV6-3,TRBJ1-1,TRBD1,TGTGCCAGCACCCGGGACAGATTGATGAACACTGAAGCTTTCTTT,CASTRDRLMNTEAFF
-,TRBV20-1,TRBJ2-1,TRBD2,TGCAGTGCTAGAGATCATCGGAAAGGAACTAGCGGGACCACCTCCTACAATGAGCAGTTCTTC,CSARDHRKGTSGTTSYNEQFF
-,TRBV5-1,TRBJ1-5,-,TGCGCCAGCAGCTTGTCCGGCAGGGGCAATCAGCCCCAGCATTTT,CASSLSGRGNQPQHF
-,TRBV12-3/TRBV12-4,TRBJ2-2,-,TGTGCCAGCAGACCGACAGTAACCGGGGAGCTGTTTTTT,CASRPTVTGELFF
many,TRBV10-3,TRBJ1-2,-,TGTGCCATCAGTGGGGGACAAAGATACACCTTC,CAISGGQRYTF
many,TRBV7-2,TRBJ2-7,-,TGTGCCAGCAGCTTAGATCACGGCCCTGGGGAGCAGTACTTC,CASSLDHGPGEQYF
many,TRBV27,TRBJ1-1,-,TGTGCCAGCAGTTTAAACGGGGGAATGAACACTGAAGCTTTCTTT,CASSLNGGMNTEAFF
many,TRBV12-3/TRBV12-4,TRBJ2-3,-,TGTGCCAGCAGACGGGACCAAGGTACAGATACGCAGTATTTT,CASRRDQGTDTQYF
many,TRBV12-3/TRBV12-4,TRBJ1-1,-,TGTGCCAGCAGCTTTACGACAGGATTGAACACTGAAGCTTTCTTT,CASSFTTGLNTEAFF
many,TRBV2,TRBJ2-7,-,TGTGCCAGCGGCCAGGTCTCCTACGAGCAGTACTTC,CASGQVSYEQYF
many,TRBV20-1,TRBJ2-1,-,TGCAGTGCTAGCGGAGCCAATGAGCAGTTCTTC,CSASGANEQFF
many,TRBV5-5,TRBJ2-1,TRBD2,TGTGCCAGCAGGCTGCCCGGGGGGTCATTCAATGAGCAGTTCTTC,CASRLPGGSFNEQFF
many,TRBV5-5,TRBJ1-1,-,TGTGCCAGCAGCTTGGACGGCGTTTACACTGAAGCTTTCTTT,CASSLDGVYTEAFF
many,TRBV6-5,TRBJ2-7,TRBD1,TGTGCCAGCAGTTACTCGAGACAGGGGGCGTACGAGCAGTACTTC,CASSYSRQGAYEQYF
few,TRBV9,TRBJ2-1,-,TGTGCCAGCAGCGCCGCTAGCGCCAATGAGCAGTTCTTC,CASSAASANEQFF
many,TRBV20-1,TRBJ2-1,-,TGCAGTGCTGGCCGTAGCAGAGGCTACAATGAGCAGTTCTTC,CSAGRSRGYNEQFF
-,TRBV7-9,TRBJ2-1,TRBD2,TGTGCCAGCAGCTTGACTAGCGGGTTCCCCAATGAGCAGTTCTTC,CASSLTSGFPNEQFF
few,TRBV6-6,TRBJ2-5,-,TGTGCCAGCGGAAGCAGGGGAGCCCAAGAGACCCAGTACTTC,CASGSRGAQETQYF
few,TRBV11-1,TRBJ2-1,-,TGTGCCAGCAGCCTCGAGCGGCTACGCTACAATGAGCAGTTCTTC,CASSLERLRYNEQFF
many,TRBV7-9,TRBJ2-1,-,TGTGCCAGCTCCACTAGCTCCTACAATGAGCAGTTCTTC,CASSTSSYNEQFF
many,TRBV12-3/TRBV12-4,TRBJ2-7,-,TGTGCCAGCAGCCGGGACATCTCCTACGAGCAGTACTTC,CASSRDISYEQYF
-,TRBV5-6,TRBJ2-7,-,TGTGCCAGCAGCCGCCGGGGCTACGAGCAGTACTTC,CASSRRGYEQYF
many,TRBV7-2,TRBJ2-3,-,TGTGCCAGCAGCTCCCAACCGGGACTCGACACAGATACGCAGTATTTT,CASSSQPGLDTDTQYF
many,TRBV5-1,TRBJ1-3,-,TGCGCCAGCCGACCACAGAGCTCTGGAAACACCATATATTTT,CASRPQSSGNTIYF
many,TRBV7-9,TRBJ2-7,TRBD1,TGTGCCAGCAGCGCCGACAGGGTGTACGAGCAGTACTTC,CASSADRVYEQYF